This TCR beta chain was captured by sequencing in a study of cytomegalovirus exposure and HLA in healthy donors. Study-level findings and limits: Researchers counted around 180 TCR beta chains as cytomegalovirus-associated. No immune exposure information besides CMV serostatus was available. Presence/absence analyses treated sequencing depth as roughly uniform across donors. In vitro experiments confirmed that three CMV-associated chains were specific for CMV antigens.

CDR1 is SQVTM, CDR2 ANQGSEA, per germline. The CDR3 totals 15 residues. With 0 bases clipped from V and 7 bases from J, the junction kept 8 bases outside the gene matches. Notes on this clone: What it recognizes is unknown.

With 60 Vbeta and 13 Jbeta primers, the PCR was carried out. The data were produced by immunoSEQ multiplex PCR, yet TCRdb's version contains in-frame clones alone and is incomplete. The data hold nearly 110,000 clones, with 60% to 80% observed a single time. The sequence was obtained from a boy younger than 18 in good health and CMV-seronegative. The chain uses TRBV29-1 and TRBJ2-1; 8 nucleotides match TRBD1. Sequences were obtained from PBMCs. CDR3 DNA sequence: TGCAGCGTTGAAGATCGGGGCAGGGGGCGAAATGAGCAGTTCTTC. This sequence encodes CSVEDRGRGRNEQFF.